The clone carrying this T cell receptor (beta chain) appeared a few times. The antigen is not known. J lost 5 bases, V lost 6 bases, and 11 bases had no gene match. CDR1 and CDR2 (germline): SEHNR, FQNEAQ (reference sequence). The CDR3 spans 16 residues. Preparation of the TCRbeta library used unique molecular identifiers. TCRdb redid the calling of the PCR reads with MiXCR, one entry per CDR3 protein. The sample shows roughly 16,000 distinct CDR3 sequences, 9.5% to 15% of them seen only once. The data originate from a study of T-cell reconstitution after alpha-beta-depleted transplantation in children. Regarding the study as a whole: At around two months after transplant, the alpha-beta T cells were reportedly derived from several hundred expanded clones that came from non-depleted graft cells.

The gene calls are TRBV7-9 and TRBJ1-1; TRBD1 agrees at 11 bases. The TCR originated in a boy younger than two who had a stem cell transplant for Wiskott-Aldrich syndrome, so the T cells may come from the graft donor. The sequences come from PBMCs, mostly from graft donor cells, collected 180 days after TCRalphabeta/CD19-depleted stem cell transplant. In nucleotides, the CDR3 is TGTGCCAGCAGACCCGGACAGGGGGCATATGGAACTGAAGCTTTCTTT. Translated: CASRPGQGAYGTEAFF.